This TCR beta chain was observed in a study of early T cells in non-severe SARS-CoV-2 infection. Study-level information: Sequenced material consisted of bulk RNA (from unsorted whole blood), and chains were unpaired.

Unique molecular identifiers were affixed to single, distinct cDNA molecules. One entry per CDR3 protein, called by TCRdb with MiXCR from the 5' RACE reads. The sample has over 35,000 distinct CDR3 sequences, 5.5% to 7.5% seen once. Overall study results and limits: Matching results from VDJdb favored anti-spike CD8 responses, leaving private and CD4 specificities undetected.

Germline V CDR1 and CDR2: DFQATT, SNEGSKA (reference sequence). Trimming removed 5 bases from V and 0 bases from J, with 11 bases in between. The CDR3 loop spans 13 amino acids. This clonotype was observed a few times. Antigen specificity is unknown. The sample here was whole blood, taken at baseline. The source of this sequence is an adult who was a healthcare worker with PCR-confirmed SARS-CoV-2 infection or an uninfected control (not recorded which). V gene TRBV20-1 combines with J gene TRBJ2-7, with a tentative D call TRBD2 (6 bases). This CDR3 reads CSAQGTLSYEQYF. Here the CDR3 DNA reads TGCAGTGCTCAAGGGACTCTCTCCTACGAGCAGTACTTC.